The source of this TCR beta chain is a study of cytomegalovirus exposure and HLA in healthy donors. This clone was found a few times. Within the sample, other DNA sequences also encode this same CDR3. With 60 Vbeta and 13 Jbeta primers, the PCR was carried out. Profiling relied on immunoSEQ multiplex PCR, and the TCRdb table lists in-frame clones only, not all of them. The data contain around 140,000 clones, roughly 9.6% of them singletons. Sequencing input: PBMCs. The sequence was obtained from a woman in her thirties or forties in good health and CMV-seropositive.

CDR3 DNA: TGCGCCAGCAGCTTGACAGGGGGCAATGAGCAGTTCTTC. Protein sequence: CASSLTGGNEQFF. The chain has TRBV5-1 and TRBJ2-1; TRBD1 matches at 8 bases. CDR1 is SGHRS and CDR2 is YFSETQ in the germline V gene. The V segment lost 1 base and the J segment 6 bases; nucleotides outside the gene matches: 0. This CDR3 comprises 13 residues.